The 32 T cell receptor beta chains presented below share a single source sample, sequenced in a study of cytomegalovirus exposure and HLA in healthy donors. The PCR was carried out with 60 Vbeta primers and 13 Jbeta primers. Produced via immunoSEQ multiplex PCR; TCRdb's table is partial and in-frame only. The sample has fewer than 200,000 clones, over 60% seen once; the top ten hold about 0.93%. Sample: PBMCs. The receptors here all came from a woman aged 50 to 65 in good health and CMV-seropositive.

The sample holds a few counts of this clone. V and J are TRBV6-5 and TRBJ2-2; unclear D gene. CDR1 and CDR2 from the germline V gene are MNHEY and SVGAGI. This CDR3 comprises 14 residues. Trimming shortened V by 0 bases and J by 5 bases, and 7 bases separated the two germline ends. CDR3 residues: CASSYSYRTGELFF. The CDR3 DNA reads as TGTGCCAGCAGTTACTCTTATCGGACCGGGGAGCTGTTTTTT.

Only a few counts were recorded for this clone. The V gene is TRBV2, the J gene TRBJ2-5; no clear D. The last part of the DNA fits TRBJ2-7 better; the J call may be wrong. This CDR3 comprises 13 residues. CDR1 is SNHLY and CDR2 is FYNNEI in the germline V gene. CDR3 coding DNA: TGTGCCAGCAGTTTGTGGTCGAGCCACGAGCAGTACTTC. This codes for CASSLWSSHEQYF.

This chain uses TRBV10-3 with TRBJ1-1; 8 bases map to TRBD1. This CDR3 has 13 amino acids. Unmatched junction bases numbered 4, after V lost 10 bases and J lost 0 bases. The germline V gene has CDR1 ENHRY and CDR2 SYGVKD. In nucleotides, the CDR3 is TGTGCCAGTAGACAGGGGTTGAACACTGAAGCTTTCTTT. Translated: CASRQGLNTEAFF.

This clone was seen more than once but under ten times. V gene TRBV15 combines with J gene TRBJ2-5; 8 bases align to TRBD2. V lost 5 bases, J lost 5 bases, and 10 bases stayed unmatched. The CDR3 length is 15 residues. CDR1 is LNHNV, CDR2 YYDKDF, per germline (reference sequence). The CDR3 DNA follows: TGTGCCACCAGCGCTTTTAGCGGGGACCGGGAGACCCAGTACTTC. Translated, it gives CATSAFSGDRETQYF. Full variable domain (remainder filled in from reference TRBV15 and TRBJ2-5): DAMVIQNPRYQVTQFGKPVTLSCSQTLNHNVMYWYQQKSSQAPKLLFHYYDKDFNNEADTPDNFQSRRPNTSFCFLDIRSPGLGDTAMYLCATSAFSGDRETQYFGPGTRLLVL.

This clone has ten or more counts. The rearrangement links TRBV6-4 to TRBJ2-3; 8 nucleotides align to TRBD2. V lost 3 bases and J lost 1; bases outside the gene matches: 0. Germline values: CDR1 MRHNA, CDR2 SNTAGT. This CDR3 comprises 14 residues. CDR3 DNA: TGTGCCAGCAGTGAGCGGGGGGGCACAGATACGCAGTATTTT. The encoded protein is CASSERGGTDTQYF.

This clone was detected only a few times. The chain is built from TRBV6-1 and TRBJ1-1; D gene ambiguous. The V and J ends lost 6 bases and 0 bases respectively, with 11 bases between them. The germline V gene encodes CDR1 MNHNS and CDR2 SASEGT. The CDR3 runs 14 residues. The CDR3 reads CASRGVGLNTEAFF. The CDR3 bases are TGTGCCAGCAGGGGAGTAGGGCTGAACACTGAAGCTTTCTTT.

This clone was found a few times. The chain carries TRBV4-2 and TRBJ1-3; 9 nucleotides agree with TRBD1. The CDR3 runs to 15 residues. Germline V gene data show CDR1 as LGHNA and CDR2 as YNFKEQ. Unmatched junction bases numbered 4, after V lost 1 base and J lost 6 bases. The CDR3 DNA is TGTGCCAGCAGCCAAGGACAGGGGGGGGCAAACACCATATATTTT. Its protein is CASSQGQGGANTIYF.

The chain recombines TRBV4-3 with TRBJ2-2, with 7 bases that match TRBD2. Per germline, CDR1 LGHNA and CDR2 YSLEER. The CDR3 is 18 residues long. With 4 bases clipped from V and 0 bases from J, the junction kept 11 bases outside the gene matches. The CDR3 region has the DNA TGCGCCAGCAGCCTTGGTGGGCGGGGGAAATCGAACACCGGGGAGCTGTTTTTT. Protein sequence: CASSLGGRGKSNTGELFF.

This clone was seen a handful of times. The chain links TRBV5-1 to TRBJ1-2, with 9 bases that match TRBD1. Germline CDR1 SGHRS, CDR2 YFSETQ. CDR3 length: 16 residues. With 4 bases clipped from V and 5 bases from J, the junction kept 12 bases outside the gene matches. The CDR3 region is CASSPSPTGGSYGYTF. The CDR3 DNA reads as TGCGCCAGCAGCCCTTCCCCGACAGGGGGATCGTATGGCTACACCTTC.

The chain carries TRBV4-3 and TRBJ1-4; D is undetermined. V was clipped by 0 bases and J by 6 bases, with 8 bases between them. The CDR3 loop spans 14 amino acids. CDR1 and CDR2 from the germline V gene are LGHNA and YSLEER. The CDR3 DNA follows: TGCGCCAGCAGCCAAGATTACGGGGATGAAAAACTGTTTTTT. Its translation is CASSQDYGDEKLFF.

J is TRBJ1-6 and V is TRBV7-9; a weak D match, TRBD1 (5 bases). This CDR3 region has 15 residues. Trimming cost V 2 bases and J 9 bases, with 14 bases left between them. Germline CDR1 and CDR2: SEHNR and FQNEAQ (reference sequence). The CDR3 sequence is CASSLQDSFGSPLHF. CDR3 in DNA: TGTGCCAGCAGCTTACAAGACAGTTTTGGTTCACCCCTCCACTTT.

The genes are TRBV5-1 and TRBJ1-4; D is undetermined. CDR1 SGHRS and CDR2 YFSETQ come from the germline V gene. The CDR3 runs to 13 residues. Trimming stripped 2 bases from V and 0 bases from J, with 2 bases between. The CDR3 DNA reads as TGCGCCAGCAGCTTCTCAACTAATGAAAAACTGTTTTTT. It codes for CASSFSTNEKLFF.

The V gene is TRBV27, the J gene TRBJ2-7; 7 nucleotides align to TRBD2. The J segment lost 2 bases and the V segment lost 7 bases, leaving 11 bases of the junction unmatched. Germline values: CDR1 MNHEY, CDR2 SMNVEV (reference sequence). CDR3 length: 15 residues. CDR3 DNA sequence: TGTGCCAGCACCATGGGGGGGAGACAACCCTACGAGCAGTACTTC. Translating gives CASTMGGRQPYEQYF.

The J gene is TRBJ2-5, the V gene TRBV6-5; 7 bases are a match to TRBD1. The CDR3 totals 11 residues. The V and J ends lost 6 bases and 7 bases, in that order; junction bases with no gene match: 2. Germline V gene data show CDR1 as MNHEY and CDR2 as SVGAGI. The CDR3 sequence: CASSPGGTQYF. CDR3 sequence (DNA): TGTGCCAGCAGCCCAGGGGGGACCCAGTACTTC.

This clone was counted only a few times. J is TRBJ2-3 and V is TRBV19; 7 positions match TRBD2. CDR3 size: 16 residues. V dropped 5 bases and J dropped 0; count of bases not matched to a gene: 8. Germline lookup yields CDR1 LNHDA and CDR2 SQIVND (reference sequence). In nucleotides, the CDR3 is TGTGCCAGTAGTCCCCAGGCGGGGGTAAGCACAGATACGCAGTATTTT. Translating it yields CASSPQAGVSTDTQYF.

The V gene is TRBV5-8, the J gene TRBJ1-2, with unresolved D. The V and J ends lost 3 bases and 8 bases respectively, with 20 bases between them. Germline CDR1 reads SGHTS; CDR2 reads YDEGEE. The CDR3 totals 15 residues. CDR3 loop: CASSWEAGLQIGYTF. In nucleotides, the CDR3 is TGTGCCAGCAGCTGGGAGGCCGGGCTTCAAATCGGCTACACCTTC.

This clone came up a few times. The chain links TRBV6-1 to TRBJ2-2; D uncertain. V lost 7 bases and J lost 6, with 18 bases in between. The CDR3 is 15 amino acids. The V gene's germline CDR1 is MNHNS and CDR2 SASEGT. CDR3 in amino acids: CASISPQPRPGELFF. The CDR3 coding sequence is TGTGCCAGCATATCACCCCAACCCAGGCCCGGGGAGCTGTTTTTT.

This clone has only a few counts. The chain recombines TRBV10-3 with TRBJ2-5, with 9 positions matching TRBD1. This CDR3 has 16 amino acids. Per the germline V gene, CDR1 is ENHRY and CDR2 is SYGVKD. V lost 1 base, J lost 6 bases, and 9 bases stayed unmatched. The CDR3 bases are TGTGCCATCAGTGAGTGGGGCCGGGACAGGGTAAAGACCCAGTACTTC. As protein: CAISEWGRDRVKTQYF.

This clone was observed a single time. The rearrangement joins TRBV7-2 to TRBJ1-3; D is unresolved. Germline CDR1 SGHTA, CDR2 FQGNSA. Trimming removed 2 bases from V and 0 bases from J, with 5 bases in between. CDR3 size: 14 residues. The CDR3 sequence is CASSLPVSGNTIYF. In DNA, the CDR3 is TGTGCCAGCAGCTTACCAGTCTCTGGAAACACCATATATTTT. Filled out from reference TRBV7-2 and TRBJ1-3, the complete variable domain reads GAGVSQSPSNKVTEKGKDVELRCDPISGHTALYWYRQSLGQGLEFLIYFQGNSAPDKSGLPSDRFSAERTGGSVSTLTIQRTQQEDSAVYLCASSLPVSGNTIYFGEGSWLTVV.

CDR3 nucleotides: TGTGCCAGCAGTGAATCGACAGGGGCGGTTCAGCCCCAGCATTTT. Translated, it gives CASSESTGAVQPQHF. The gene calls are TRBV25-1 and TRBJ1-5; 8 nucleotides match TRBD1. V lost 1 base, J lost 6 bases, and 5 bases stayed unmatched. CDR1 and CDR2 from the germline V gene are MGHDK and SYGVNS. There are 15 residues in the CDR3.

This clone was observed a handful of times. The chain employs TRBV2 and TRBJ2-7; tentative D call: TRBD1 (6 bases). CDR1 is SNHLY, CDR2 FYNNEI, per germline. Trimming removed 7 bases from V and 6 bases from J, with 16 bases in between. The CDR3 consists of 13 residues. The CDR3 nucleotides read TGTGCCAGCAATGCTGGCAGGGGTCGCGAGCAGTACTTC. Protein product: CASNAGRGREQYF. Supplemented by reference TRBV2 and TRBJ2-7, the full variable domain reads EPEVTQTPSHQVTQMGQEVILRCVPISNHLYFYWYRQILGQKVEFLVSFYNNEISEKSEIFDDQFSVERPDGSNFTLKIRSTKLEDSAMYFCASNAGRGREQYFGPGTRLTVT.

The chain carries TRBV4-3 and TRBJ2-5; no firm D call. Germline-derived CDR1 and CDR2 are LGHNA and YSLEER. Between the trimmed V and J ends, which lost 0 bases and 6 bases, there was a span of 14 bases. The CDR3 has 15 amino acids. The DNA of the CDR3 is TGCGCCAGCAGCCAAGATCGAGGTCCCCCCCAGACCCAGTACTTC. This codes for CASSQDRGPPQTQYF.

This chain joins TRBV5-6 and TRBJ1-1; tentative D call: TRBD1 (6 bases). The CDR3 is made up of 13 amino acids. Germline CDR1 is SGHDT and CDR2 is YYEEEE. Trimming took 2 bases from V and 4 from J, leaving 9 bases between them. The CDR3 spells CASSFGGGTEAFF. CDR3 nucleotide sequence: TGTGCCAGCAGCTTTGGGGGCGGCACTGAAGCTTTCTTT.

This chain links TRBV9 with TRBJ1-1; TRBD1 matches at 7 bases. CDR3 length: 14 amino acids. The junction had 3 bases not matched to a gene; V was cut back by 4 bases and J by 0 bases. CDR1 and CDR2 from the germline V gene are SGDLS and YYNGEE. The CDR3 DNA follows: TGTGCCAGCAGCATGACAGGGATGAACACTGAAGCTTTCTTT. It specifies CASSMTGMNTEAFF.

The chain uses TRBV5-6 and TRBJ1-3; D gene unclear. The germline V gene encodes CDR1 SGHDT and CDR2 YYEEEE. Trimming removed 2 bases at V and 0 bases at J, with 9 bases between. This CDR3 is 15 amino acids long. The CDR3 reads CASSLGSSSGNTIYF. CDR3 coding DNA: TGTGCCAGCAGCTTAGGCTCTAGCTCTGGAAACACCATATATTTT.

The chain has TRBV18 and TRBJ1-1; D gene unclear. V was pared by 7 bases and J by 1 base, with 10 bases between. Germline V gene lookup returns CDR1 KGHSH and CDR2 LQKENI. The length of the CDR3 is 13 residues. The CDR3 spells CASYTPSNTEAFF. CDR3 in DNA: TGTGCCAGCTACACACCCTCGAACACTGAAGCTTTCTTT.

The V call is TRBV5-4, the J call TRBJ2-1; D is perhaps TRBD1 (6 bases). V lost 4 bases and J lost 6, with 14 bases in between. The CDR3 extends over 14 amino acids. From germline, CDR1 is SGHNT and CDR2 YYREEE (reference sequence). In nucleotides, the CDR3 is TGTGCCAGCAGCCCCTCCAGGGGTCGCAATGAGCAGTTCTTC. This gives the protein CASSPSRGRNEQFF.

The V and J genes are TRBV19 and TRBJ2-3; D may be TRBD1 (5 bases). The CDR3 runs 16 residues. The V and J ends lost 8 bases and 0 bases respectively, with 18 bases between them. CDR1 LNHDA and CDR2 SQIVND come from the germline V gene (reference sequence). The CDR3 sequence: CASRPETAPSTDTQYF. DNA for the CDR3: TGTGCCAGTCGACCAGAGACAGCCCCTAGCACAGATACGCAGTATTTT. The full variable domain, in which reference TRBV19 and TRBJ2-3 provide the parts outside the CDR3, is DGGITQSPKYLFRKEGQNVTLSCEQNLNHDAMYWYRQDPGQGLRLIYYSQIVNDFQKGDIAEGYSVSREKKESFPLTVTSAQKNPTAFYLCASRPETAPSTDTQYFGPGTRLTVL.

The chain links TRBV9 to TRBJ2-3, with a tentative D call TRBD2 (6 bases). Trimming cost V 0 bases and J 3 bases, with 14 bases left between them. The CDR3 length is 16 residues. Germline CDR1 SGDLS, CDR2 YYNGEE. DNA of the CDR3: TGTGCCAGCAGCGTAGGAACGGGAGTGGTGACAGATACGCAGTATTTT. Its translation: CASSVGTGVVTDTQYF. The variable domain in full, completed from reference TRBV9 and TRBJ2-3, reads DSGVTQTPKHLITATGQRVTLRCSPRSGDLSVYWYQQSLDQGLQFLIQYYNGEERAKGNILERFSAQQFPDLHSELNLSSLELGDSALYFCASSVGTGVVTDTQYFGPGTRLTVL.

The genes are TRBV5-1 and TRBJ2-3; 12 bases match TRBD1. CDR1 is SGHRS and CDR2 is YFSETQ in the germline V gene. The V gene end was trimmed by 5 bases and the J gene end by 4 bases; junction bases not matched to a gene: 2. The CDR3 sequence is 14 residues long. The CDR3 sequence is CASRGQGASDTQYF. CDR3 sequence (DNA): TGCGCCAGCAGGGGACAGGGGGCATCAGATACGCAGTATTTT.

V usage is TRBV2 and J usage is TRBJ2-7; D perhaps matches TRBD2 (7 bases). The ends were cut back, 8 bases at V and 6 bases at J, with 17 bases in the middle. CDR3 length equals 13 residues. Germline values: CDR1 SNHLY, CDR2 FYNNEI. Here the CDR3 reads CASGGGRRGEQYF. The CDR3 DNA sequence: TGTGCCAGCGGGGGCGGGAGAAGGGGCGAGCAGTACTTC.

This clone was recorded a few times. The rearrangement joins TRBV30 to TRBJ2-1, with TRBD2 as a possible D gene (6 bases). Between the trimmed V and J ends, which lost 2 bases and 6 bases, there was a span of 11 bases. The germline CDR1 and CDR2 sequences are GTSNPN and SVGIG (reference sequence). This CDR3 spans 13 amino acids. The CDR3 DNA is TGTGCCTGGAGTACCGGACTAATCAATGAGCAGTTCTTC. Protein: CAWSTGLINEQFF.